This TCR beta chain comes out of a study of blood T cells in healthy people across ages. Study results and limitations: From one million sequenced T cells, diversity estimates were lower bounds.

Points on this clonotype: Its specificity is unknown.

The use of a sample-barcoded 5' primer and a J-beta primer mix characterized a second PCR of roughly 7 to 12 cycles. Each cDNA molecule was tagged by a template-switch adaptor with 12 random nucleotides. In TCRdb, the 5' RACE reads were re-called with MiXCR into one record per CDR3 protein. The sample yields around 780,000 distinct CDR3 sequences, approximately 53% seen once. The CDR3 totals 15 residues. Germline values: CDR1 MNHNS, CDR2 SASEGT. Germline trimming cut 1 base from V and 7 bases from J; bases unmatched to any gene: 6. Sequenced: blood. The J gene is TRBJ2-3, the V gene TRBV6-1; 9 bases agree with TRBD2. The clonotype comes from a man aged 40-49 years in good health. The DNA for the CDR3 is TGTGCCAGCAGTGAAGGCGGGGGGGCCGGGAATACGCAGTATTTT. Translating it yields CASSEGGGAGNTQYF.